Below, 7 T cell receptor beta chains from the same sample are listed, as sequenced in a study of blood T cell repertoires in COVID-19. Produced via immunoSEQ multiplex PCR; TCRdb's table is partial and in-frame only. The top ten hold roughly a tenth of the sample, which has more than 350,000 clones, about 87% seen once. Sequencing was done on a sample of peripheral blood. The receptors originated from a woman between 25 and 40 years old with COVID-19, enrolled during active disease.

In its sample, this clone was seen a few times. The CDR3 region has the DNA TGTGCCAGCAGCCCAGGGTTGGTGAACACTGAAGCTTTCTTT. It encodes CASSPGLVNTEAFF. The rearrangement joins TRBV7-2 to TRBJ1-1; D perhaps matches TRBD1 (5 bases). Germline V gene sequence: CDR1 SGHTA, CDR2 FQGNSA. CDR3 size: 14 residues. V was cut by 5 bases and J by 0 bases, with 10 bases left in between.

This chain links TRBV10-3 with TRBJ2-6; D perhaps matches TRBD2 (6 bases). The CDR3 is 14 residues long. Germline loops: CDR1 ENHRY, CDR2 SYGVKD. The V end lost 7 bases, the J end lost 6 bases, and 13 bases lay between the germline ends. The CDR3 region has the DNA TGTGCCATCACCCGCGGGCGGGAGGCCAACGTCCTGACTTTC. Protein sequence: CAITRGREANVLTF.

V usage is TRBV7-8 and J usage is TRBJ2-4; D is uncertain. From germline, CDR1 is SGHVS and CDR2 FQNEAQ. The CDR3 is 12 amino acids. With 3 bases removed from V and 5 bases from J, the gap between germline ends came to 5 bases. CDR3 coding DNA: TGTGCCAGCAGCTTCTCCCAAAACATTCAGTACTTC. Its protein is CASSFSQNIQYF.

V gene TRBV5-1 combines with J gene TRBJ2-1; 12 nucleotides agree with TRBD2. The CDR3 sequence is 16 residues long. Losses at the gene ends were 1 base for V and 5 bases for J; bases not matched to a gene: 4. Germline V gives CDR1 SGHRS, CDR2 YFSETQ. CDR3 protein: CASSLMTSGSHNEQFF. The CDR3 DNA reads TGCGCCAGCAGCTTGATGACTAGCGGGAGCCACAATGAGCAGTTCTTC.

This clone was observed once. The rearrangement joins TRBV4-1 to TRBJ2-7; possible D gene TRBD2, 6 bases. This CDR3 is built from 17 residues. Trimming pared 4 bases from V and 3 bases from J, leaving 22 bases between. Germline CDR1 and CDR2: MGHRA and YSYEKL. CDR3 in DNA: TGCGCCAGCAGCCCGGGACTCCTATCCAGAGGGCTCTACGAGCAGTACTTC. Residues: CASSPGLLSRGLYEQYF.

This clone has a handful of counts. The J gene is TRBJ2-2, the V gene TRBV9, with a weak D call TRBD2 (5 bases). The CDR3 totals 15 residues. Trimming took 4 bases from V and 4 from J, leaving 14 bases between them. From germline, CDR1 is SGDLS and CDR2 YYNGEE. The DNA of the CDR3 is TGTGCCAGCAGCCCGAGAACGCGGGCCACCGGGGAGCTGTTTTTT. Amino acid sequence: CASSPRTRATGELFF.

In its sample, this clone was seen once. The CDR3 bases are TGTGCCAGCAGCTTTTCGGCTAGCGGGAAGAATGAGCAGTTCTTC. It translates to CASSFSASGKNEQFF. This chain connects TRBV7-9 to TRBJ2-1; 9 bases map to TRBD2. Germline CDR1 SEHNR, CDR2 FQNEAQ (reference sequence). This CDR3 contains 15 residues. V was pared by 3 bases and J by 7 bases, with 7 bases of the junction left unmatched. Full variable domain (rest looked up from reference TRBV7-9 and TRBJ2-1): DTGVSQNPRHKITKRGQNVTFRCDPISEHNRLYWYRQTLGQGPEFLTYFQNEAQLEKSRLLSDRFSAERPKGSFSTLEIQRTEQGDSAMYLCASSFSASGKNEQFFGPGTRLTVL.